This TCR beta chain was found in a study of T cells in Graves' hyperthyroidism and ophthalmopathy. From RNA transcripts, TCR beta CDR3 regions were amplified. During a first-round RT-PCR of the TCR CDR3, the HTBI primer set was used. TCRdb passed the multiplex PCR reads through MiXCR, listing each CDR3 protein once. Altogether a few hundred thousand distinct CDR3 sequences are present, 15% being singletons, with the ten largest covering about 30%. The CDR3 spans 14 residues. The V gene end was trimmed by 3 bases and the J gene end by 6 bases; junction bases not matched to a gene: 2. Germline V gene data show CDR1 as KGHSH and CDR2 as LQKENI.

The chain employs TRBV18 and TRBJ1-5; 10 nucleotides match TRBD1. The source is a woman aged 30 to 39 with Graves' hyperthyroidism. Sequencing input: blood. The CDR3 sequence is CASSPDRGFQPQHF. DNA for the CDR3: TGTGCCAGCTCACCGGACAGGGGGTTTCAGCCCCAGCATTTT.